A selection of T cell receptor beta chains follows, all from one sample in a study of shared clonotypes between healthy human individuals. The protocol was immunoSEQ multiplex PCR, while the TCRdb copy is restricted to in-frame clones and leaves out a portion. The sample contains about 450,000 clones, 79% of which appear only once. The sequencing sample was made of PBMCs. Source of these receptors: a woman aged 40 to 50 in good health. Some clones in this sample may be carry-over from other donors' samples. Each CDR3 is given with its conserved first and last residue. The order of the fields is J gene, clone size, V gene, D gene, CDR3 DNA, CDR3 protein. D genes are given only for firm matches. The size of a clone is reported for some rows only, either as once, few or many, or as a class for expanded clones.

j_gene: TRBJ2-5
abundance: -
v_gene: TRBV6-5
d_gene: TRBD1
CDR3nt: TGTGCCTCTCGCCGGGACAGGGGGATTGAGCAGTACTTC
CDR3aa: CASRRDRGIEQYF

j_gene: TRBJ2-7
abundance: -
v_gene: TRBV4-1
d_gene: -
CDR3nt: TGCGCCAGCAGCCGTATAGCGCTAACCTACGAGCAGTACTTC
CDR3aa: CASSRIALTYEQYF

j_gene: TRBJ2-1
abundance: -
v_gene: TRBV5-1
d_gene: TRBD2
CDR3nt: TGCGCCAGCAGCTCCAGACTAGCGGGAGCCCGTTACAATGAGCAGTTCTTC
CDR3aa: CASSSRLAGARYNEQFF

j_gene: TRBJ2-3
abundance: -
v_gene: TRBV28
d_gene: -
CDR3nt: TGTGCCAGCAGCCCTCCCCCCCCAAAACTAAATACGCAGTATTTT
CDR3aa: CASSPPPPKLNTQYF

j_gene: TRBJ2-5
abundance: -
v_gene: TRBV28
d_gene: TRBD1
CDR3nt: TGTGCCAGCAGCTCCCCGGGACAGGGGGAGACCCAGTACTTC
CDR3aa: CASSSPGQGETQYF

j_gene: TRBJ2-2
abundance: -
v_gene: TRBV7-8
d_gene: -
CDR3nt: TGTGCCAGCGCACGTCCCCTACTAAACACCGGGGAGCTGTTTTTT
CDR3aa: CASARPLLNTGELFF

j_gene: TRBJ2-3
abundance: many
v_gene: TRBV15
d_gene: TRBD1
CDR3nt: TGTGCCACCAGCAGGGGCACAGGGGGCAGCACAGATACGCAGTATTTT
CDR3aa: CATSRGTGGSTDTQYF

j_gene: TRBJ2-3
abundance: -
v_gene: TRBV11-3
d_gene: -
CDR3nt: TGTGCCAGCAGCCTTGGAGGGAACACAGATACGCAGTATTTT
CDR3aa: CASSLGGNTDTQYF

j_gene: TRBJ1-2
abundance: once
v_gene: TRBV9
d_gene: TRBD1
CDR3nt: TGTGCCAGCAGCTTGGACAGGGTGATGGGGTATGGCTACACCTTC
CDR3aa: CASSLDRVMGYGYTF

j_gene: TRBJ1-4
abundance: -
v_gene: TRBV5-1
d_gene: -
CDR3nt: TGCGCCAGCAGTCTGGGACCTAATGAAAAACTGTTTTTT
CDR3aa: CASSLGPNEKLFF

j_gene: TRBJ1-5
abundance: -
v_gene: TRBV5-6
d_gene: TRBD1
CDR3nt: TGTGCCAGCAGCTTGGTAGGGACAGGGAATCATCAGCCCCAGCATTTT
CDR3aa: CASSLVGTGNHQPQHF

j_gene: TRBJ1-1
abundance: -
v_gene: TRBV6-5
d_gene: TRBD1
CDR3nt: TGTGCCAGCAGTTACACGACAGGGGACACTGAAGCTTTCTTT
CDR3aa: CASSYTTGDTEAFF

j_gene: TRBJ2-1
abundance: -
v_gene: TRBV7-9
d_gene: -
CDR3nt: TGTGCCACGAGGTACGAAGGGACATCCTACTACAATGAGCAGTTCTTC
CDR3aa: CATRYEGTSYYNEQFF

j_gene: TRBJ2-5
abundance: -
v_gene: TRBV5-1
d_gene: -
CDR3nt: TGCGCCAGCAGCTTGGACCGGCGAGAGACCCAGTACTTC
CDR3aa: CASSLDRRETQYF

j_gene: TRBJ2-1
abundance: few
v_gene: TRBV6-1
d_gene: -
CDR3nt: TGTGCCAGCAGTGAAAGGGATACCCGCTCCTACAATGAGCAGTTCTTC
CDR3aa: CASSERDTRSYNEQFF

j_gene: TRBJ1-2
abundance: -
v_gene: TRBV5-8
d_gene: -
CDR3nt: TGTGCCAGCAGCTTAAGTCGGAACTATGGCTACACCTTC
CDR3aa: CASSLSRNYGYTF

j_gene: TRBJ1-6
abundance: few
v_gene: TRBV6-5
d_gene: -
CDR3nt: TGTGCCAGCAGTGCAAACAGGGCGGGTTCACCCCTCCACTTT
CDR3aa: CASSANRAGSPLHF

j_gene: TRBJ2-1
abundance: -
v_gene: TRBV6-5
d_gene: TRBD1
CDR3nt: TGTGCCAGCAGTTACCCCCGGGGAAGGGGGCAGGATGAGCAGTTCTTC
CDR3aa: CASSYPRGRGQDEQFF

j_gene: TRBJ1-2
abundance: -
v_gene: TRBV7-9
d_gene: -
CDR3nt: TGTGCCAGCAGCTTAGCCGGCGGACCGGGTGGCTACACCTTC
CDR3aa: CASSLAGGPGGYTF

j_gene: TRBJ2-3
abundance: -
v_gene: TRBV11-1
d_gene: TRBD2
CDR3nt: TGTGCCAGCAGCTACCGGGAGGGGGCAGATACGCAGTATTTT
CDR3aa: CASSYREGADTQYF

j_gene: TRBJ2-7
abundance: -
v_gene: TRBV4-1
d_gene: TRBD2
CDR3nt: TGCGCCAGCAGCAAACAACTAGCGGAAGTCTTCTACGAGCAGTACTTC
CDR3aa: CASSKQLAEVFYEQYF

j_gene: TRBJ2-7
abundance: -
v_gene: TRBV6-1
d_gene: -
CDR3nt: TGTGCCAGCAGTGAAACACACTACGAGCAGTACTTC
CDR3aa: CASSETHYEQYF

j_gene: TRBJ1-5
abundance: few
v_gene: TRBV27
d_gene: -
CDR3nt: TGTGCCAGCAGTTTAGCGGTAGGTCAGCCCCAGCATTTT
CDR3aa: CASSLAVGQPQHF

j_gene: TRBJ2-7
abundance: -
v_gene: TRBV28
d_gene: -
CDR3nt: TGTGCCAGCAGATCGTCAGAACACTACGAGCAGTACTTC
CDR3aa: CASRSSEHYEQYF

j_gene: TRBJ2-3
abundance: -
v_gene: TRBV4-1
d_gene: -
CDR3nt: TGCGCCAGCAGCCAAGACCCCCCTAGCGCGACAGATACGCAGTATTTT
CDR3aa: CASSQDPPSATDTQYF

j_gene: TRBJ2-7
abundance: -
v_gene: TRBV5-6
d_gene: TRBD1
CDR3nt: TGTGCCAGCAGCTTGGACAGGGGGCTTGAGCAGTACTTC
CDR3aa: CASSLDRGLEQYF

j_gene: TRBJ1-6
abundance: -
v_gene: TRBV18
d_gene: -
CDR3nt: TGTGCCAGCCTTAGGCGGAATTCACCCCTCCACTTT
CDR3aa: CASLRRNSPLHF

j_gene: TRBJ1-2
abundance: -
v_gene: TRBV28
d_gene: TRBD1
CDR3nt: TGTGCCAGCAGTTTGGACAGGGCTATCTCCTTC
CDR3aa: CASSLDRAISF

j_gene: TRBJ2-1
abundance: -
v_gene: TRBV7-8
d_gene: -
CDR3nt: TGTGCCAGCAGCTTACGCGGGAAGGTCAATGAGCAGTTCTTC
CDR3aa: CASSLRGKVNEQFF

j_gene: TRBJ1-1
abundance: -
v_gene: TRBV5-4
d_gene: -
CDR3nt: TGTGCCAGCAGCTTGAATGGGGTCATGAACACTGAAGCTTTCTTT
CDR3aa: CASSLNGVMNTEAFF

j_gene: TRBJ1-2
abundance: -
v_gene: TRBV19
d_gene: -
CDR3nt: TGTGCCAGTAGAGGGGAGGGACACTATGGCTACACCTTC
CDR3aa: CASRGEGHYGYTF

j_gene: TRBJ1-4
abundance: few
v_gene: TRBV19
d_gene: -
CDR3nt: TGTGCCAGTAATGGGGGCGTGGATGAAAAACTGTTTTTT
CDR3aa: CASNGGVDEKLFF

j_gene: TRBJ1-6
abundance: -
v_gene: TRBV5-1
d_gene: TRBD1
CDR3nt: TGCGCCAGCAGCATACACGGGACAGTCTATAATTCACCCCTCCACTTT
CDR3aa: CASSIHGTVYNSPLHF

j_gene: TRBJ1-2
abundance: -
v_gene: TRBV7-9
d_gene: -
CDR3nt: TGTGCCAGCAGCCCGACCTCCGGGGCTTCTTATGGCTACACCTTC
CDR3aa: CASSPTSGASYGYTF

j_gene: TRBJ2-5
abundance: -
v_gene: TRBV28
d_gene: TRBD2
CDR3nt: TGTGCCAGCAGTTCGACTAGCGGGAGCGGTCAAGAGACCCAGTACTTC
CDR3aa: CASSSTSGSGQETQYF

j_gene: TRBJ2-1
abundance: -
v_gene: TRBV2
d_gene: -
CDR3nt: TGTGCCAGCAGTGAGGGCCTGGGGTCTTACAATGAGCAGTTCTTC
CDR3aa: CASSEGLGSYNEQFF

j_gene: TRBJ2-7
abundance: -
v_gene: TRBV19
d_gene: -
CDR3nt: TGTGCCAGTAGTATGGGGGACGCTGACTCCTACGAGCAGTACTTC
CDR3aa: CASSMGDADSYEQYF

j_gene: TRBJ2-5
abundance: -
v_gene: TRBV5-4
d_gene: -
CDR3nt: TGTGCCAGCAGCTTTCGGGATAGGGGAGAGACCCAGTACTTC
CDR3aa: CASSFRDRGETQYF

j_gene: TRBJ2-1
abundance: -
v_gene: TRBV29-1
d_gene: -
CDR3nt: TGCAGCGTGGGCGGGCGCTCCTACAATGAGCAGTTCTTC
CDR3aa: CSVGGRSYNEQFF

j_gene: TRBJ1-1
abundance: -
v_gene: TRBV10-3
d_gene: -
CDR3nt: TGTGCCATCAGTGTTTCGACCAACACTGAAGCTTTCTTT
CDR3aa: CAISVSTNTEAFF

j_gene: TRBJ2-3
abundance: -
v_gene: TRBV30
d_gene: -
CDR3nt: TGTGCCTGGAGTATGAGAGGCACAGATACGCAGTATTTT
CDR3aa: CAWSMRGTDTQYF

j_gene: TRBJ2-7
abundance: -
v_gene: TRBV2
d_gene: -
CDR3nt: TGTGCCAGCGCCGGCAGATCGACGACCTACGAGCAGTACTTC
CDR3aa: CASAGRSTTYEQYF

j_gene: TRBJ2-7
abundance: -
v_gene: TRBV2
d_gene: -
CDR3nt: TGTGCCAGCAGTGAAGGTTTCAGTCACGGCGAGCAGTACTTC
CDR3aa: CASSEGFSHGEQYF

j_gene: TRBJ2-7
abundance: -
v_gene: TRBV2
d_gene: -
CDR3nt: TGTGCCAGCAGTGATTCGATAGTGTCGGCTTGGAGATACGAGCAGTACTTC
CDR3aa: CASSDSIVSAWRYEQYF

j_gene: TRBJ1-4
abundance: -
v_gene: TRBV5-4
d_gene: -
CDR3nt: TGTGCCAGCAGCTTGGGGCAGGGAGGGAATGAAAAACTGTTTTTT
CDR3aa: CASSLGQGGNEKLFF

j_gene: TRBJ2-1
abundance: -
v_gene: TRBV11-2
d_gene: -
CDR3nt: TGTGCCAGCAGCGGAGGAAGGAGCTCCTACAATGAGCAGTTCTTC
CDR3aa: CASSGGRSSYNEQFF

j_gene: TRBJ2-1
abundance: -
v_gene: TRBV2
d_gene: -
CDR3nt: TGTGCCAGTCAGGGTCTCCTCGTGTATGAGCAGTTCTTC
CDR3aa: CASQGLLVYEQFF

j_gene: TRBJ1-3
abundance: -
v_gene: TRBV5-4
d_gene: -
CDR3nt: TGTGCCAGCAGCTTGGACAGGAGCACCATATATTTT
CDR3aa: CASSLDRSTIYF

j_gene: TRBJ1-5
abundance: -
v_gene: TRBV5-4
d_gene: -
CDR3nt: TGTGCCAGCAGCTTGGCGGGCAGGGGACAACATCAGCCCCAGCATTTT
CDR3aa: CASSLAGRGQHQPQHF

j_gene: TRBJ2-2
abundance: -
v_gene: TRBV10-3
d_gene: -
CDR3nt: TGTGCCAGCAGTGAGGCCGGGGAGCTGTTTTTT
CDR3aa: CASSEAGELFF